The 11 T cell receptor beta chains below all came from one sample that was sequenced in a study of T-cell memory formation after mild COVID-19. TCRdb recomputed calls from the 5' RACE reads with MiXCR, one row per CDR3 protein. The table lists about 360,000 distinct CDR3 sequences, under 15% of them singletons, with 20% to 25% in the top ten. Sequenced sample: PBMCs or a T cell subset sorted from them (not recorded which). These receptor sequences come from a young man who had mild COVID-19 (a few samples of this study predate the infection). Cell type and time point are not known.

The V and J genes are TRBV6-5 and TRBJ2-2; TRBD2 matches at 9 bases. After removal of 7 bases from V and 5 bases from J, the junction contained 2 bases not matched to a gene. Germline loops: CDR1 MNHEY, CDR2 SVGAGI. The CDR3 has 13 amino acids. The CDR3 loop reads CASTTSGTGELFF. The CDR3 DNA reads TGTGCCAGCACAACTAGCGGGACCGGGGAGCTGTTTTTT.

This clonotype has just one count. The chain couples TRBV10-3 to TRBJ1-2; D may be TRBD1 (6 bases). CDR3 length: 13 amino acids. Germline CDR1 ENHRY, CDR2 SYGVKD. V was cut by 8 bases and J by 6 bases, with 16 bases left in between. In DNA form, the CDR3 reads TGTGCCATCGGGCTGGGGCAGGGGAATGGCTACACCTTC. Translating gives CAIGLGQGNGYTF.

This clonotype was seen repeatedly, ten times or more. V gene TRBV20-1 combines with J gene TRBJ1-1; D perhaps matches TRBD1 (5 bases). This CDR3 region has 13 residues. The germline gives CDR1 DFQATT, CDR2 SNEGSKA (reference sequence). V was trimmed by 1 base and J by 1 base, leaving 7 bases between them. The CDR3 reads CSARVGGNTEAFF. The CDR3 DNA reads as TGCAGTGCTAGAGTTGGGGGGAACACTGAAGCTTTCTTT.

This clonotype was counted a few times. V gene TRBV20-1 combines with J gene TRBJ2-7, with 8 bases identical to TRBD2. The V and J ends lost 4 bases and 1 base, in that order; junction bases with no gene match: 6. Per the germline V gene, CDR1 is DFQATT and CDR2 is SNEGSKA (reference sequence). This CDR3 spans 14 amino acids. The CDR3 region is CSAKSGGASYEQYV. The CDR3 DNA sequence: TGCAGTGCTAAGAGCGGGGGTGCATCCTACGAGCAGTACGTC.

This clonotype was observed a handful of times. This rearrangement joins TRBV5-8 to TRBJ2-5, with 8 bases matching TRBD1. The CDR3 is 15 residues long. The germline V gene encodes CDR1 SGHTS and CDR2 YDEGEE. V shed 3 bases, J shed 0 bases, and the junction held 4 bases outside the gene matches. CDR3 DNA: TGTGCCAGCAGCTACCGGGACAGGTACCAAGAGACCCAGTACTTC. Encoded protein: CASSYRDRYQETQYF.

The gene calls are TRBV5-1 and TRBJ2-5; D may be TRBD1 (6 bases). This CDR3 spans 16 amino acids. Per the germline V gene, CDR1 is SGHRS and CDR2 is YFSETQ. Trimming took off 5 bases at V and 2 bases at J, with 19 bases between the two ends. The CDR3 DNA reads as TGCGCCAGCAGAATTGGGGGCAATACAGGACAAGAGACCCAGTACTTC. Translation gives CASRIGGNTGQETQYF.

Only a few counts were recorded for this clonotype. The V gene is TRBV7-2, the J gene TRBJ2-4; D tentatively fits TRBD1 or TRBD2 (6 bases each). Germline V lookup: CDR1 SGHTA, CDR2 FQGNSA. This CDR3 is built from 15 residues. The germline V and J ends were trimmed by 10 bases and 0 bases, with 16 bases remaining between them. CDR3 protein: CATGSGDLAKNIQYF. The CDR3 coding sequence is TGTGCCACGGGTTCAGGGGACTTAGCCAAAAACATTCAGTACTTC.

This clonotype was observed a handful of times. The rearrangement uses TRBV7-6 and TRBJ2-1; TRBD2 agrees at 8 bases. The CDR3 is 16 residues long. CDR1 SGHVS and CDR2 FNYEAQ come from the germline V gene. With V trimmed by 1 base and J by 0 bases, 2 bases remained unmatched. The CDR3 nucleotides are TGTGCCAGCAGCTTAGAGCGGGGGCCCTCCTACAATGAGCAGTTCTTC. Its translation: CASSLERGPSYNEQFF.

In this sample, this clonotype turned up many times. The gene calls are TRBV5-1 and TRBJ2-1, with TRBD2 identical over 9 bases. V lost 7 bases and J lost 4; bases outside the gene matches: 6. The CDR3 spans 14 residues. CDR1 and CDR2 from the germline V gene are SGHRS and YFSETQ. CDR3 amino acids: CASALAGNYNEQFF. The DNA of the CDR3 is TGCGCCAGCGCTCTAGCGGGGAATTACAATGAGCAGTTCTTC.

The chain couples TRBV7-9 to TRBJ1-1, with a tentative D call TRBD1 (5 bases). The CDR3 contains 14 residues. Between the trimmed V and J ends, which lost 3 bases and 1 base, there was a span of 9 bases. Germline CDR1 is SEHNR and CDR2 is FQNEAQ (reference sequence). The CDR3 is CASSFEDRNTEAFF. The CDR3 DNA reads TGTGCCAGCAGCTTCGAAGACAGGAACACTGAAGCTTTCTTT.

The chain has TRBV11-2 and TRBJ2-4; tentative D call: TRBD1 (5 bases). Germline loops: CDR1 SGHAT, CDR2 FQNNGV. The CDR3 is 13 residues long. V lost 5 bases to trimming and J lost 7 bases, with 12 bases between them. In nucleotides, the CDR3 is TGTGCCAGCAGCACACCGACAGCGAACATTCAGTACTTC. It translates to CASSTPTANIQYF.